This T cell receptor beta chain came from a study of blood T cells in healthy people across ages. The CDR3 extends over 17 amino acids. Trimming removed 4 bases from V and 2 bases from J; junction bases left unmatched: 5. The germline CDR1 and CDR2 sequences are SGHTA and FQGNSA. Notes on the study in general: CMV infection status of these donors was not known.

In its sample, this clonotype was seen a few times. The antigen is unknown. A second about 7 to 12 cycle PCR used barcoded and J-beta primers. TCRdb used MiXCR to reprocess the 5' RACE reads, holding one entry per CDR3 protein. This sample has around 780,000 distinct CDR3 sequences, with more than 25% found just once. The same data also contributed to another study, on T cells of mothers and their children. That paper notes: Slightly higher, non-significant overlap characterized related mother-child pairs relative to unrelated pairs.

The chain uses TRBV7-2 and TRBJ2-1; 13 nucleotides match TRBD2. Sample: blood. This sequence was found in a boy under 18 in good health. The DNA of the CDR3 is TGTGCCAGCAGCTCCCTGGGACTAGCGGGAACCTACAATGAGCAGTTCTTC. It is translated as CASSSLGLAGTYNEQFF.